A single sample is the source of the 13 T cell receptor beta chains below, sequenced in a study of T cells in localized non-small cell lung cancer. The table came from immunoSEQ multiplex PCR; TCRdb's copy has only in-frame clones and leaves some out. The sample lists about 60,000 clones, 75% to 90% occurring once. The source material was peripheral blood, sampled before any cancer treatment. The receptors here all came from a woman aged 40 to 75 with stage I lung adenocarcinoma.

This chain connects TRBV10-3 to TRBJ1-2, with a weak D call TRBD1 (5 bases). V dropped 2 bases and J dropped 4 bases, with 17 bases sitting between them. This CDR3 comprises 16 residues. Germline V gene data show CDR1 as ENHRY and CDR2 as SYGVKD. DNA for the CDR3: TGTGCCATCAGTGAGCCGACAGACCCAGCTATCTATGGCTACACCTTC. The encoded protein is CAISEPTDPAIYGYTF.

This sequence joins TRBV7-9 and TRBJ1-2, with D uncertain. The V and J ends lost 3 bases and 6 bases respectively, with 14 bases between them. Germline loops: CDR1 SEHNR, CDR2 FQNEAQ (reference sequence). The CDR3 is made up of 14 amino acids. DNA for the CDR3: TGTGCCAGCAGCTTTGATCTCCGGTGGGATGGCTACACCTTC. Encoded protein: CASSFDLRWDGYTF.

The chain has TRBV7-9 and TRBJ1-2; no definite D call. The CDR3 totals 13 residues. Germline V gene lookup returns CDR1 SEHNR and CDR2 FQNEAQ (reference sequence). The V end lost 2 bases, the J end lost 5 bases, and 9 bases lay between the germline ends. This CDR3 is CASSLYMDYGYTF. In DNA, the CDR3 is TGTGCCAGCAGCTTATACATGGATTATGGCTACACCTTC.

This chain links TRBV5-1 with TRBJ1-4; D unresolved. Germline CDR1 reads SGHRS; CDR2 reads YFSETQ. The CDR3 contains 17 residues. The ends were cut back, 0 bases at V and 4 bases at J, with 16 bases in the middle. Here the CDR3 DNA reads TGCGCCAGCAGCTTGGCCATTTTCGGTGTATTTAATGAAAAACTGTTTTTT. Residues: CASSLAIFGVFNEKLFF.

The chain is built from TRBV27 and TRBJ1-4, with a weak D call TRBD1 (6 bases). The CDR3 totals 14 residues. Germline-derived CDR1 and CDR2 are MNHEY and SMNVEV (reference sequence). V dropped 1 base and J dropped 5 bases, with 8 bases sitting between them. The CDR3: CASSLLTGNEKLFF. Written as DNA, the CDR3 is TGTGCCAGCAGTTTATTAACAGGGAATGAAAAACTGTTTTTT.

The chain couples TRBV29-1 to TRBJ1-1; TRBD1 is a possible D gene (5 bases). Trimming cost V 7 bases and J 0 bases, with 12 bases left between them. The CDR3 has 13 residues. CDR1 SQVTM and CDR2 ANQGSEA come from the germline V gene. As DNA, the CDR3 is TGCAGCGCTGGTGGACAACTGAACACTGAAGCTTTCTTT. Translated: CSAGGQLNTEAFF.

The DNA for the CDR3 is TGTGCCAGCAGCCCGCTCATCCATCAGCCCCAGCATTTT. This translates into CASSPLIHQPQHF. V and J are TRBV5-8 and TRBJ1-5; no clear D. Trimming shortened V by 4 bases and J by 5 bases, and 10 bases separated the two germline ends. The CDR3 spans 13 residues. Germline V gene sequence: CDR1 SGHTS, CDR2 YDEGEE.

This clone was recorded only once. The chain employs TRBV4-3 and TRBJ1-5, with a weak D call TRBD1 (6 bases). The CDR3 totals 13 residues. V was pared by 4 bases and J by 6 bases, with 10 bases between. Per the germline V gene, CDR1 is LGHNA and CDR2 is YSLEER. CDR3 protein: CASSPGGGQPQHF. Here the CDR3 DNA reads TGCGCCAGCAGCCCCGGAGGGGGTCAGCCCCAGCATTTT.

The chain carries TRBV6-1 and TRBJ2-7, with 7 positions matching TRBD2. Losses at the gene ends were 11 bases for V and 4 bases for J; bases not matched to a gene: 17. The CDR3 is made up of 15 amino acids. CDR1 is MNHNS and CDR2 is SASEGT in the germline V gene. The CDR3 loop is CAGQIDGGSNYEQYF. In DNA, the CDR3 is TGTGCCGGACAAATAGATGGCGGGAGCAATTACGAGCAGTACTTC.

V usage is TRBV7-2 and J usage is TRBJ1-2, with D possibly TRBD1 on 6 matching bases. Trimming took 5 bases from V and 4 from J, leaving 11 bases between them. CDR1 SGHTA and CDR2 FQGNSA come from the germline V gene. The CDR3 is 13 amino acids. Written as DNA, the CDR3 is TGTGCCAGCAGCCAAACAGGGAGCTATGGCTACACCTTC. It codes for CASSQTGSYGYTF.

The chain couples TRBV4-3 to TRBJ1-2; D unclear. Trimming shortened V by 1 base and J by 1 base, and 10 bases separated the two germline ends. The CDR3 has 15 residues. CDR1 is LGHNA, CDR2 YSLEER, per germline. Here the CDR3 reads CASSQGLSLNYGYTF. In DNA form, the CDR3 reads TGCGCCAGCAGCCAAGGACTAAGCCTTAACTATGGCTACACCTTC.

The chain couples TRBV18 to TRBJ1-1, with TRBD1 matching 7 bases. The V segment lost 4 bases and the J segment 4 bases; nucleotides outside the gene matches: 6. The CDR3 is 14 amino acids. Germline CDR1 and CDR2: KGHSH and LQKENI. CDR3: CASSLNTGATEAFF. CDR3 bases: TGTGCCAGCTCACTCAATACAGGGGCCACTGAAGCTTTCTTT.

J is TRBJ1-5 and V is TRBV9; D gene uncertain. Germline CDR1 and CDR2: SGDLS and YYNGEE. The CDR3 covers 15 residues. Trimming pared 3 bases from V and 7 bases from J, leaving 17 bases between. DNA for the CDR3: TGTGCCAGCAGCGCGAATCCGTGGGGATACCAGCCCCAGCATTTT. This sequence encodes CASSANPWGYQPQHF.